Presented here are 32 T cell receptor beta chains from one specimen sequenced in a study of cytomegalovirus exposure and HLA in healthy donors. The PCR was carried out with 60 Vbeta primers and 13 Jbeta primers. Using immunoSEQ multiplex PCR, the repertoire was profiled, and TCRdb retains in-frame clones only, with some absent. The data hold about 150,000 clones, with 64% observed a single time. The specimen was PBMCs. These receptors were collected from a woman aged 25 to 39 in good health and CMV-seropositive.

V and J are TRBV4-1 and TRBJ2-5, with a possible D match to TRBD2 (6 bases). Trimming took off 3 bases at V and 4 bases at J, with 9 bases between the two ends. Per the germline V gene, CDR1 is MGHRA and CDR2 is YSYEKL. The CDR3 covers 13 residues. CDR3 sequence (DNA): TGCGCCAGCAGCCAGGGACTCAGAGAGACCCAGTACTTC. The encoded protein is CASSQGLRETQYF.

This chain joins TRBV9 and TRBJ2-1; tentatively, D is TRBD2 (5 bases). The CDR3 is made up of 15 amino acids. CDR1 and CDR2 from the germline V gene are SGDLS and YYNGEE. V was clipped by 0 bases and J by 3 bases, with 10 bases between them. DNA for the CDR3: TGTGCCAGCAGCGTAGGGACTGGCGACTACAATGAGCAGTTCTTC. Its protein is CASSVGTGDYNEQFF.

The chain links TRBV25-1 to TRBJ1-1; D possibly corresponds to TRBD1 (6 bases). Trimming took 6 bases from V and 2 from J, leaving 22 bases between them. The CDR3 has 17 residues. Germline CDR1 is MGHDK and CDR2 is SYGVNS. CDR3 bases: TGTGCCAGCAGCGCCTGGACAGCTGACAATAGAAACACTGAAGCTTTCTTT. The encoded protein is CASSAWTADNRNTEAFF.

This chain joins TRBV2 and TRBJ2-4, with TRBD1 matching 7 bases. V lost 0 bases to trimming and J lost 4 bases; unmatched junction nucleotides: 6. Germline V gene sequence: CDR1 SNHLY, CDR2 FYNNEI. This CDR3 has 16 residues. The CDR3 sequence is CASSEARGQLKNIQYF. CDR3 in DNA: TGTGCCAGCAGTGAAGCGAGGGGACAGTTGAAAAACATTCAGTACTTC.

The rearrangement joins TRBV18 to TRBJ1-5; D may be TRBD1 (5 bases). Germline V gene lookup returns CDR1 KGHSH and CDR2 LQKENI. With 5 bases removed from V and 6 bases from J, the gap between germline ends came to 14 bases. The CDR3 totals 14 residues. CDR3 in DNA: TGTGCCAGCTCAAACAGGAATGTGGTTCAGCCCCAGCATTTT. This sequence encodes CASSNRNVVQPQHF. Full variable domain (missing parts from reference TRBV18 and TRBJ1-5): NAGVMQNPRHLVRRRGQEARLRCSPMKGHSHVYWYRQLPEEGLKFMVYLQKENIIDESGMPKERFSAEFPKEGPSILRIQQVVRGDSAAYFCASSNRNVVQPQHFGDGTRLSIL.

The chain employs TRBV4-1 and TRBJ1-2, with 8 nucleotides matching TRBD1. This CDR3 is built from 15 residues. Trimming cost V 0 bases and J 4 bases; bases outside gene matches: 4. Looked up from germline, CDR1 is MGHRA and CDR2 is YSYEKL. CDR3: CASSQDGQGLYGYTF. CDR3 bases: TGCGCCAGCAGCCAAGATGGACAGGGCCTCTATGGCTACACCTTC.

This clone has a single count. The rearrangement joins TRBV6-1 to TRBJ2-7, with D perhaps TRBD2 (5 bases). Germline CDR1 reads MNHNS; CDR2 reads SASEGT. The CDR3 loop spans 11 amino acids. Trimming removed 6 bases at V and 7 bases at J, with 10 bases between. The CDR3 here is CASRTLAEQYF. CDR3 nucleotide sequence: TGTGCCAGCAGAACCTTAGCGGAGCAGTACTTC.

The CDR3: CASSYGGTVYGYTF. Here the CDR3 DNA reads TGTGCCAGCAGTTATGGAGGGACAGTCTATGGCTACACCTTC. The chain links TRBV6-5 to TRBJ1-2; 7 bases fit TRBD1. The CDR3 loop spans 14 amino acids. The germline V gene has CDR1 MNHEY and CDR2 SVGAGI. Trimming cost V 3 bases and J 4 bases; bases outside gene matches: 5.

The chain joins TRBV5-6 to TRBJ2-1; 11 nucleotides align to TRBD2. The V gene end was trimmed by 1 base and the J gene end by 1 base; junction bases not matched to a gene: 7. CDR1 and CDR2 from the germline V gene are SGHDT and YYEEEE. The length of the CDR3 is 18 residues. The CDR3 region is CASSLPRLAGSSYNEQFF. DNA for the CDR3: TGTGCCAGCAGCTTGCCCCGACTAGCGGGGAGTTCCTACAATGAGCAGTTCTTC.

The chain couples TRBV30 to TRBJ1-5, with TRBD1 matching over 10 bases. Trimming at V came to 0 bases and at J to 4 bases, leaving 6 bases not matched to a gene. CDR3 size: 16 residues. CDR1 is GTSNPN and CDR2 is SVGIG in the germline V gene (reference sequence). The CDR3 sequence is CAWSVSRTGGNQPQHF. CDR3 DNA sequence: TGTGCCTGGAGTGTAAGCAGGACAGGGGGGAATCAGCCCCAGCATTTT. Together with reference TRBV30 and TRBJ1-5, the CDR3 gives the full variable domain: SQTIHQWPATLVQPVGSPLSLECTVEGTSNPNLYWYRQAAGRGLQLLFYSVGIGQISSEVPQNLSASRPQDRQFILSSKKLLLSDSGFYLCAWSVSRTGGNQPQHFGDGTRLSIL.

The chain carries TRBV7-9 and TRBJ1-2; TRBD1 aligns across 9 bases. The CDR3 covers 17 residues. Trimming took 3 bases from V and 0 from J; bases not matched to a gene: 8. Germline CDR1 reads SEHNR; CDR2 reads FQNEAQ (reference sequence). The CDR3 DNA is TGTGCCAGCAGCTTGGACAGGGGTCCTGGGCCTAACTATGGCTACACCTTC. Protein product: CASSLDRGPGPNYGYTF.

A few counts support this clone. The CDR3 nucleotides are TGTGCCAGCAGTTTATACGCCGCGGGAGTATCACATGGCTACACCTTC. Translation gives CASSLYAAGVSHGYTF. The genes are TRBV27 and TRBJ1-2, with no clear D. Trimming cost V 1 base and J 6 bases, with 18 bases left between them. CDR1 is MNHEY, CDR2 SMNVEV, per germline (reference sequence). This CDR3 contains 16 residues.

This clone was seen just once. V is TRBV28 and J is TRBJ2-7; D perhaps matches TRBD2 (6 bases). The CDR3 covers 14 residues. The V and J ends lost 6 bases and 6 bases respectively, with 18 bases between them. CDR1 is MDHEN and CDR2 is SYDVKM in the germline V gene. For the CDR3, the DNA is TGTGCCAGCAGCCCAGGTCCGGGGACTGGCGAGCAGTACTTC. Encoded protein: CASSPGPGTGEQYF.

The V and J genes are TRBV5-6 and TRBJ1-1, with D uncertain. CDR1 is SGHDT and CDR2 is YYEEEE in the germline V gene. The germline V and J ends were trimmed by 2 bases and 1 base, with 9 bases remaining between them. The CDR3 is 14 residues long. Here the CDR3 DNA reads TGTGCCAGCAGCTTCGGTGTTTCGAACACTGAAGCTTTCTTT. Translating it yields CASSFGVSNTEAFF.

The V and J genes are TRBV29-1 and TRBJ1-2, with D hard to call. There are 16 residues in the CDR3. V was trimmed by 1 base and J by 5 bases, leaving 20 bases between them. Germline V lookup: CDR1 SQVTM, CDR2 ANQGSEA. As DNA, the CDR3 is TGCAGCGTTGAAGCCCCTGGACTAGACAACCTTTATGGCTACACCTTC. Residues: CSVEAPGLDNLYGYTF.

The rearrangement uses TRBV7-9 and TRBJ2-3; 9 positions agree with TRBD1. The V segment lost 1 base and the J segment 4 bases; nucleotides outside the gene matches: 0. Germline CDR1 reads SEHNR; CDR2 reads FQNEAQ (reference sequence). The CDR3 sequence is 14 residues long. The CDR3 DNA follows: TGTGCCAGCAGCTTAGGACAGGGGGCAGATACGCAGTATTTT. Amino acid sequence: CASSLGQGADTQYF.

This sequence joins TRBV15 and TRBJ1-5; D unresolved. The V end lost 7 bases, the J end lost 5 bases, and 12 bases lay between the germline ends. This CDR3 region has 13 residues. Germline lookup yields CDR1 LNHNV and CDR2 YYDKDF (reference sequence). CDR3 loop: CATTRELDQPQHF. The CDR3 nucleotides are TGTGCCACCACCCGGGAGCTGGATCAGCCCCAGCATTTT.

This chain joins TRBV15 and TRBJ1-1; 7 bases are a match to TRBD1. V shed 5 bases, J shed 8 bases, and the junction held 8 bases outside the gene matches. The CDR3 has 13 amino acids. Germline V gives CDR1 LNHNV, CDR2 YYDKDF (reference sequence). The CDR3 nucleotides are TGTGCCACCAGCCCGGGACAGATATCCGAAGCTTTCTTT. It yields the protein CATSPGQISEAFF.

The chain recombines TRBV5-4 with TRBJ1-3; no definite D call. The V gene's germline CDR1 is SGHNT and CDR2 YYREEE (reference sequence). The CDR3 is made up of 16 amino acids. Trimming cost V 0 bases and J 1 base, with 11 bases left between them. Here the CDR3 reads CASSLDGVASGNTIYF. DNA of the CDR3: TGTGCCAGCAGCTTGGACGGGGTTGCTTCTGGAAACACCATATATTTT.

This sequence joins TRBV5-1 and TRBJ2-3, with 8 bases identical to TRBD2. Germline V gene lookup returns CDR1 SGHRS and CDR2 YFSETQ. The V and J ends lost 0 bases and 0 bases, in that order; junction bases with no gene match: 3. The CDR3 sequence is 16 residues long. The CDR3 sequence is CASSLEASGSTDTQYF. CDR3 DNA sequence: TGCGCCAGCAGCTTGGAGGCTAGCGGGAGCACAGATACGCAGTATTTT. The entire variable domain, with the rest obtained from reference TRBV5-1 and TRBJ2-3, is as follows: KAGVTQTPRYLIKTRGQQVTLSCSPISGHRSVSWYQQTPGQGLQFLFEYFSETQRNKGNFPGRFSGRQFSNSRSEMNVSTLELGDSALYLCASSLEASGSTDTQYFGPGTRLTVL.

The chain employs TRBV7-2 and TRBJ2-7; D may be TRBD1 (5 bases). The germline gives CDR1 SGHTA, CDR2 FQGNSA. V lost 0 bases and J lost 5, with 8 bases in between. The CDR3 sequence is 13 residues long. In DNA, the CDR3 is TGTGCCAGCAGCTTAGCTCAGGGCAACGAGCAGTACTTC. It translates to CASSLAQGNEQYF.

The chain uses TRBV5-8 and TRBJ2-5, with unresolved D. V was shortened by 1 base and J by 4 bases, with 8 bases between the two germline ends. Germline V gene data show CDR1 as SGHTS and CDR2 as YDEGEE. This CDR3 is built from 13 residues. The CDR3 region has the DNA TGTGCCAGCAGCTTGCGTGTGTCAGAGACCCAGTACTTC. Residues: CASSLRVSETQYF. Full variable domain (remainder filled in from reference TRBV5-8 and TRBJ2-5): EAGVTQSPTHLIKTRGQQATLRCSPISGHTSVYWYQQALGLGLQFLLWYDEGEERNRGNFPPRFSGRQFPNYSSELNVNALELEDSALYLCASSLRVSETQYFGPGTRLLVL.

The chain carries TRBV29-1 and TRBJ1-1; D unclear. The germline V gene has CDR1 SQVTM and CDR2 ANQGSEA. The CDR3 is 13 amino acids. Deletions cut 3 bases from V and 1 base from J, with 9 bases between. The CDR3 sequence is CSVEGAGNTEAFF. Here the CDR3 DNA reads TGCAGCGTTGAGGGCGCCGGGAACACTGAAGCTTTCTTT. The full variable domain, with the rest looked up from reference TRBV29-1 and TRBJ1-1, is SAVISQKPSRDICQRGTSLTIQCQVDSQVTMMFWYRQQPGQSLTLIATANQGSEATYESGFVIDKFPISRPNLTFSTLTVSNMSPEDSSIYLCSVEGAGNTEAFFGQGTRLTVV.

V is TRBV5-1 and J is TRBJ2-3; D remains unclear. Trimming stripped 3 bases from V and 6 bases from J, with 5 bases between. Germline V gives CDR1 SGHRS, CDR2 YFSETQ. The CDR3 spans 11 residues. CDR3 DNA sequence: TGCGCCAGCAGCTCCGGGGATACGCAGTATTTT. Its protein product is CASSSGDTQYF. Full variable domain (rest looked up from reference TRBV5-1 and TRBJ2-3): KAGVTQTPRYLIKTRGQQVTLSCSPISGHRSVSWYQQTPGQGLQFLFEYFSETQRNKGNFPGRFSGRQFSNSRSEMNVSTLELGDSALYLCASSSGDTQYFGPGTRLTVL.

The chain uses TRBV7-6 and TRBJ2-1; TRBD2 aligns across 10 bases. V dropped 5 bases and J dropped 0; count of bases not matched to a gene: 4. From germline, CDR1 is SGHVS and CDR2 FNYEAQ. The CDR3 is made up of 16 amino acids. The CDR3 DNA follows: TGTGCCAGCAGCCCCTCTAGCGGGAGCTCCTACAATGAGCAGTTCTTC. Protein product: CASSPSSGSSYNEQFF.

This sequence joins TRBV29-1 and TRBJ1-5; 7 bases fit TRBD1. The CDR3 extends over 13 amino acids. Germline V lookup: CDR1 SQVTM, CDR2 ANQGSEA. V was pared by 5 bases and J by 3 bases, with 4 bases of the junction left unmatched. CDR3 sequence: CSVMTGNNQPQHF. The CDR3 DNA reads TGCAGCGTTATGACAGGGAACAATCAGCCCCAGCATTTT. Drawing the rest from reference TRBV29-1 and TRBJ1-5, the complete variable domain is SAVISQKPSRDICQRGTSLTIQCQVDSQVTMMFWYRQQPGQSLTLIATANQGSEATYESGFVIDKFPISRPNLTFSTLTVSNMSPEDSSIYLCSVMTGNNQPQHFGDGTRLSIL.

This sequence joins TRBV7-9 and TRBJ2-7, with a possible D match to TRBD1 (6 bases). CDR1 is SEHNR, CDR2 FQNEAQ, per germline (reference sequence). This CDR3 is built from 14 residues. The ends were cut back, 6 bases at V and 3 bases at J, with 15 bases in the middle. This CDR3 is CASSSGRGDYEQYF. DNA of the CDR3: TGTGCCAGCAGTTCTGGCAGGGGAGACTACGAGCAGTACTTC.

This chain joins TRBV13 and TRBJ2-7; no clear D gene. Germline V gene lookup returns CDR1 PRHDT and CDR2 FYEKMQ (reference sequence). V lost 0 bases, J lost 3 bases, and 9 bases lay in between. The CDR3 covers 14 residues. The CDR3 loop reads CASSLGDQRYEQYF. CDR3 nucleotides: TGTGCCAGCAGCTTAGGAGACCAGCGCTACGAGCAGTACTTC.

J is TRBJ1-4 and V is TRBV2, with no clear D. Trimming stripped 6 bases from V and 11 bases from J, with 7 bases between. CDR3 length: 10 amino acids. Germline V CDR1 and CDR2: SNHLY, FYNNEI. CDR3 protein: CASSSTKLFF. In DNA, the CDR3 is TGTGCCAGCAGCTCTACTAAACTGTTTTTT.

This clone was detected only a few times. J is TRBJ1-2 and V is TRBV10-3; D is undetermined. From germline, CDR1 is ENHRY and CDR2 SYGVKD. V gave up 3 bases and J gave up 0 bases, with 11 bases separating them. There are 15 residues in the CDR3. CDR3 sequence reads: CAISDRSGTNYGYTF. Written as DNA, the CDR3 is TGTGCCATCAGTGACCGATCCGGTACTAACTATGGCTACACCTTC.

This clone was counted between two and nine times. The J gene is TRBJ1-5, the V gene TRBV12-2; TRBD1, the table's D call, lacks a check against the DNA. TRBV12-2 is flagged as a pseudogene. CDR3 length: 18 amino acids. Written as DNA, the CDR3 is TGTGCAAGTCGCTTACCGGGGACAGGGAAATATAGCAATCAGCCCCAGCATTTT. Its translation is CASRLPGTGKYSNQPQHF.

V usage is TRBV11-1 and J usage is TRBJ2-3; D is unresolved. The CDR3 spans 14 residues. Trimming took 1 base from V and 2 from J, leaving 7 bases between them. The germline V gene has CDR1 SGHAT and CDR2 FQDESV (reference sequence). CDR3 protein: CASSLGFHTDTQYF. For the CDR3, the DNA is TGTGCCAGCAGCTTAGGTTTTCACACAGATACGCAGTATTTT.